This TCR beta chain was identified in a study of cytomegalovirus exposure and HLA in healthy donors. Study-wide context: Prior work identified 100 million to 130 million unique TCR beta sequences in some 180 million T cells.

General study points: Most subjects had HLA-A and HLA-B alleles reportedly predicted accurately by TCR beta sequences.

Amplification used 60 Vbeta primers and 13 Jbeta primers. Original processing notes: As a later analysis found, there were 70 million to 100 million unique TCR beta chains, of which roughly 11 million were shared. Clones were sequenced by immunoSEQ multiplex PCR, and TCRdb holds only the in-frame ones, with some missing. V, J and clone size reflect that table, while D and trimming were determined from the DNA. This table holds roughly 190,000 clones, more than 75% found once. Germline CDR1 is SGHRS and CDR2 is YFSETQ. CDR3 length: 16 amino acids. Worth noting for this clone: Antigen specificity is unknown. The junction departs from germline at one end; a sequencing error may be responsible. This CDR3 is also generated by other DNA sequences in the sample.

The chain recombines TRBV5-1 with TRBJ1-1; 9 nucleotides line up with TRBD1. The sample taken for sequencing was PBMCs. This clonotype originated in a man aged 40-55 years in good health and CMV-seropositive. This chain's CDR3 is CASSPTYGQGSTEAFF. In DNA, the CDR3 is TGTGCCAGCAGCCCTACCTACGGACAGGGGAGTACTGAAGCTTTCTTT.